This T cell receptor beta chain originates from a study of blood T cell repertoires in COVID-19. Clones were read by immunoSEQ multiplex PCR, and TCRdb kept only the in-frame ones, dropping some. Of over 150,000 clones listed, roughly nine tenths are singletons. V was trimmed by 6 bases and J by 6 bases, leaving 14 bases between them. CDR1 is SEHNR and CDR2 is FQNEAQ in the germline V gene (reference sequence). CDR3 length: 13 amino acids. This chain connects TRBV7-9 to TRBJ1-2; D is perhaps TRBD1 (6 bases). Sequencing was done on a sample of peripheral blood. The sequence derives from a man aged 18 to 30 who had recovered from COVID-19. The chain's CDR3 is CASSAGDLDGYTF. The CDR3 DNA follows: TGTGCCAGCAGTGCAGGGGATTTAGATGGCTACACCTTC.